These T cell receptor beta chains were read from a single sample in a study of blood T cell repertoires in COVID-19. Repertoires were generated with immunoSEQ multiplex PCR, while TCRdb's copy carries only in-frame clones and drops some. The data hold 200,000 to 300,000 clones, with 81% observed a single time. Specimen: peripheral blood. The receptors shown here come from a woman aged 80 or older with COVID-19, enrolled during active disease. The CDR3 runs from the conserved cysteine through the conserved F or W. A D gene is named only where the DNA matches it firmly. Some rows have no size entry. The others give once, few or many, or a class for an expanded clone.

length	D	J	size	V	CDR3	DNA
16	-	TRBJ1-1	-	TRBV5-6	CASSQINRASNTEAFF	TGTGCCAGCAGCCAAATAAACAGGGCTTCTAACACTGAAGCTTTCTTT
16	TRBD1	TRBJ2-7	-	TRBV2	CASSDMFGTGPSEQYF	TGTGCCAGCAGTGACATGTTCGGGACAGGACCCTCCGAGCAGTACTTC
15	-	TRBJ2-3	-	TRBV28	CASSSRTPRQDTQYF	TGTGCCAGCAGTTCCCGGACTCCACGGCAAGATACGCAGTATTTT
14	-	TRBJ1-5	few	TRBV19	CASSAGLSNQPQHF	TGTGCCAGTAGTGCGGGTTTGAGCAATCAGCCCCAGCATTTT
13	TRBD1	TRBJ1-1	-	TRBV12-3/TRBV12-4	CASRPDRDREAFF	TGTGCCAGCAGACCAGACAGGGACCGTGAAGCTTTCTTT
16	-	TRBJ2-3	few	TRBV10-3	CAISESLTTFQNTQYF	TGTGCCATCAGTGAGTCGTTAACGACTTTCCAGAATACGCAGTATTTT
15	TRBD2	TRBJ2-3	-	TRBV5-4	CASSLELAGRDTQYF	TGTGCCAGCAGCTTGGAACTAGCGGGAAGGGATACGCAGTATTTT
14	TRBD1	TRBJ1-4	-	TRBV10-3	CAISTGGSREKLFF	TGTGCCATCAGCACAGGGGGCTCGAGAGAAAAACTGTTTTTT
15	-	TRBJ1-6	-	TRBV9	CASSVAGGKNSPLHF	TGTGCCAGCAGCGTAGCTGGGGGGAAAAATTCACCCCTCCACTTT
12	-	TRBJ2-7	few	TRBV16	CASSQSGYEQYF	TGTGCCAGCAGCCAATCCGGCTACGAGCAGTACTTC
12	-	TRBJ2-1	-	TRBV11-2	CASGWTVNEQFF	TGTGCCAGCGGTTGGACAGTCAATGAGCAGTTCTTC
15	TRBD1	TRBJ2-7	-	TRBV6-6	CASSYSTGELYEQYF	TGTGCCAGCAGTTACTCGACAGGGGAACTCTACGAGCAGTACTTC
10	-	TRBJ2-1	-	TRBV20-1	CSAFTGRQFF	TGCAGTGCTTTCACCGGTCGGCAGTTCTTC
16	TRBD2	TRBJ2-1	-	TRBV9	CASSVAPSGGYNEQFF	TGTGCCAGCAGCGTAGCCCCTAGCGGGGGGTACAATGAGCAGTTCTTC
13	-	TRBJ1-2	-	TRBV25-1	CASSVQRGHGYTF	TGTGCCAGCAGTGTCCAAAGGGGCCATGGCTACACCTTC
13	TRBD1	TRBJ2-7	-	TRBV11-2	CASSSDRNYEQYF	TGTGCCAGCAGCTCGGACAGGAACTACGAGCAGTACTTC
14	TRBD1	TRBJ1-2	-	TRBV24-1	CATSDQWTGGGYTF	TGTGCCACCAGTGACCAGTGGACAGGCGGGGGCTACACCTTC
16	TRBD1	TRBJ1-6	few	TRBV13	CASSLGTGRPNSPLHF	TGTGCCAGCAGCTTGGGGACAGGACGGCCTAATTCACCCCTCCACTTT
13	-	TRBJ2-7	-	TRBV15	CATSRDRQYEQYF	TGTGCCACCAGCAGAGATCGACAGTACGAGCAGTACTTC
14	-	TRBJ1-1	-	TRBV18	CASSPSRQNTEAFF	TGTGCCAGCTCACCCTCCCGACAAAACACTGAAGCTTTCTTT
16	TRBD2	TRBJ2-1	-	TRBV7-3	CASSSYGGVSYNEQFF	TGTGCCAGCAGCTCCTACGGGGGGGTTTCCTACAATGAGCAGTTCTTC
15	-	TRBJ1-3	-	TRBV19	CASKSLDYTGNTIYF	TGTGCCAGCAAATCCTTGGACTACACCGGAAACACCATATATTTT
13	-	TRBJ1-5	few	TRBV19	CASKGRYNQPQHF	TGTGCCAGTAAGGGGCGTTACAATCAGCCCCAGCATTTT
15	-	TRBJ1-2	-	TRBV30	CAWSSRDSLFGGYTF	TGTGCCTGGAGTTCCCGAGACAGTTTATTTGGGGGCTACACCTTC
14	-	TRBJ1-1	-	TRBV19	CASSITVLNTEAFF	TGTGCCAGTAGTATTACGGTCCTGAACACTGAAGCTTTCTTT
16	TRBD1	TRBJ1-5	-	TRBV5-6	CASSAQTGRSNQPQHF	TGTGCCAGCAGCGCCCAGACAGGGCGTAGCAATCAGCCCCAGCATTTT
16	TRBD1	TRBJ2-7	-	TRBV14	CASSPIGDRRSYEQYF	TGTGCCAGCAGCCCAATCGGGGACAGGCGAAGCTACGAGCAGTACTTC
13	-	TRBJ1-5	-	TRBV30	CAWRSQGNQPQHF	TGTGCCTGGAGGTCACAGGGCAATCAGCCCCAGCATTTT
17	-	TRBJ2-3	-	TRBV4-3	CASSQGTPRGTKNTQYF	TGCGCCAGCAGCCAAGGAACCCCCCGCGGAACAAAGAATACGCAGTATTTT
13	TRBD1	TRBJ1-6	few	TRBV12-5	CASGSTGGSPLHF	TGTGCTAGTGGCTCGACAGGGGGCTCACCCCTCCACTTT
16	TRBD1	TRBJ1-5	-	TRBV5-8	CASSLAVGTGNQPQHF	TGTGCCAGCAGCTTGGCCGTAGGGACAGGGAATCAGCCCCAGCATTTT
15	TRBD1	TRBJ2-7	-	TRBV2	CASSAEGDRGYEQYF	TGTGCCAGCAGTGCCGAAGGGGACAGGGGCTACGAGCAGTACTTC
12	-	TRBJ1-6	-	TRBV6-2/TRBV6-3	CASSPDSSPLHF	TGTGCCAGCAGTCCGGACAGTTCACCCCTCCACTTT
15	-	TRBJ1-2	-	TRBV5-1	CASTPNTSGGDGYTF	TGCGCCAGCACCCCCAACACGTCGGGAGGGGATGGCTACACCTTC
8	-	TRBJ2-3	-	TRBV9	CASRSQYF	TGTGCCAGCCGGTCGCAGTATTTT
11	-	TRBJ2-2	few	TRBV6-6	CASRNTGELFF	TGTGCCAGCCGGAACACCGGGGAGCTGTTTTTT
13	-	TRBJ1-2	few	TRBV3-1/TRBV3-2	CASSQLVEFGYTF	TGTGCCAGCAGCCAGTTGGTGGAGTTTGGCTACACCTTC
13	-	TRBJ2-7	-	TRBV24-1	CATSDSGVHEQYF	TGTGCCACCAGTGATTCAGGGGTCCACGAGCAGTACTTC
14	-	TRBJ2-2	-	TRBV11-2	CASSETRNTGELFF	TGTGCCAGCAGCGAAACACGGAACACCGGGGAGCTGTTTTTT
16	TRBD2	TRBJ2-1	-	TRBV18	CASSPEGLAGGNEQFF	TGTGCCAGCTCACCGGAGGGACTAGCGGGCGGCAATGAGCAGTTCTTC
16	TRBD1	TRBJ2-5	-	TRBV27	CASRHPRDRGGETQYF	TGTGCCAGCAGGCACCCACGGGACAGGGGAGGAGAGACCCAGTACTTC
11	-	TRBJ1-1	-	TRBV19	CASLSSRGAFF	TGTGCCAGTCTCAGTTCCCGCGGAGCTTTCTTT
15	-	TRBJ1-1	-	TRBV7-2	CASSLGENRKTEAFF	TGTGCCAGCAGCTTGGGAGAAAACAGAAAAACTGAAGCTTTCTTT
13	-	TRBJ1-5	-	TRBV30	CAWSGSGNQPQHF	TGTGCCTGGAGCGGCTCAGGGAATCAGCCCCAGCATTTT
14	-	TRBJ1-3	-	TRBV9	CASSVPGPGNTIYF	TGTGCCAGCAGCGTACCTGGGCCTGGAAACACCATATATTTT
13	-	TRBJ1-1	-	TRBV19	CASSLGRNTEAFF	TGTGCCAGTAGCCTGGGGCGCAACACTGAAGCTTTCTTT
15	-	TRBJ2-2	-	TRBV18	CASSPSEVLTGELFF	TGTGCCAGCTCACCTTCGGAGGTTTTGACCGGGGAGCTGTTTTTT
15	TRBD1	TRBJ1-4	-	TRBV5-1	CASSWGDRANEKLFF	TGCGCCAGCAGCTGGGGCGACAGGGCTAATGAAAAACTGTTTTTT
15	TRBD1	TRBJ2-7	once	TRBV28	CASSSTGVGTYEQYF	TGTGCCAGCAGTTCCACAGGGGTAGGCACCTACGAGCAGTACTTC
12	TRBD2	TRBJ2-1	-	TRBV5-1	CASTASGNEQFF	TGCGCCAGCACGGCTAGCGGTAATGAGCAGTTCTTC
13	-	TRBJ1-1	-	TRBV30	CAWSVQTNTEAFF	TGTGCCTGGAGTGTACAGACCAACACTGAAGCTTTCTTT
14	-	TRBJ1-4	-	TRBV28	CASSSPPTNEKLFF	TGTGCCAGCAGTTCCCCCCCGACTAATGAAAAACTGTTTTTT
15	-	TRBJ1-4	-	TRBV28	CASSLYPGSNEKLFF	TGTGCCAGCAGTTTATACCCAGGGTCTAATGAAAAACTGTTTTTT
13	TRBD1	TRBJ1-2	-	TRBV10-3	CAINRQGNYGYTF	TGTGCCATCAATCGACAGGGGAACTATGGCTACACCTTC